Presented here are 20 T cell receptor beta chains from one specimen sequenced in a study of cytotoxic CD8 clonotypes in ibrutinib-treated CLL. Profiling relied on immunoSEQ multiplex PCR, and the TCRdb table lists in-frame clones only, not all of them. The sample has more than 200,000 clones; under 75% are singletons. The sample was PBMCs, taken after 24 months of ibrutinib treatment. These receptor sequences come from a human donor with chronic lymphocytic leukemia.

Concerning this clone: An end of the junction differs from the germline gene, which may be a read error. V usage is TRBV15 and J usage is TRBJ1-4; D remains ambiguous. Germline CDR1 is LNHNV and CDR2 is YYDKDF (reference sequence). CDR3 length: 16 amino acids. CDR3 residues: CATSRALQKTNEELFF. The DNA of the CDR3 is TGTGCCACCAGCAGAGCCTTACAGAAAACTAATGAAGAACTGTTTTTT.

V and J are TRBV2 and TRBJ2-7; 9 nucleotides line up with TRBD1. There are 14 residues in the CDR3. With V trimmed by 6 bases and J by 5 bases, 8 bases remained unmatched. Germline values: CDR1 SNHLY, CDR2 FYNNEI. CDR3 in amino acids: CASSDPNRGHEQYF. The CDR3 bases are TGTGCCAGCAGCGATCCCAACAGGGGGCACGAGCAGTACTTC.

Only one count was recorded for this clone. This chain uses TRBV6-5 with TRBJ1-4; 7 nucleotides align to TRBD1. Germline assignment: CDR1 MNHEY and CDR2 SVGAGI. V shed 2 bases and J 7 bases; nucleotides not matched to a gene: 4. The CDR3 spans 14 residues. DNA of the CDR3: TGTGCCAGCAGTTACAGGGGGCAAGTTGAAAAACTGTTTTTT. Protein: CASSYRGQVEKLFF.

V is TRBV13 and J is TRBJ1-5; possibly TRBD1 for D (5 bases). The V and J ends lost 2 bases and 6 bases respectively, with 11 bases between them. CDR1 is PRHDT, CDR2 FYEKMQ, per germline (reference sequence). This CDR3 has 14 amino acids. The CDR3 is CASSLQGSPQPQHF. The CDR3 nucleotides are TGTGCCAGCAGCTTACAGGGATCCCCTCAGCCCCAGCATTTT.

The chain joins TRBV28 to TRBJ1-5; D unclear. Germline CDR1 MDHEN, CDR2 SYDVKM. Between the trimmed V and J ends, which lost 6 bases and 7 bases, there was a span of 13 bases. The CDR3 sequence is 13 residues long. CDR3 bases: TGTGCCAGCAGCTTTCCTGGGCACCAGCCCCAGCATTTT. Translation: CASSFPGHQPQHF.

CDR3 in amino acids: CASSIIREKVDEQFF. The CDR3, as DNA: TGTGCCAGTAGTATAATTCGGGAGAAAGTTGATGAGCAGTTCTTC. The chain carries TRBV19 and TRBJ2-1; D is perhaps TRBD2 (6 bases). The CDR3 runs 15 residues. Germline CDR1 and CDR2: LNHDA and SQIVND (reference sequence). Trimming stripped 2 bases from V and 8 bases from J, with 16 bases between.

This clone was seen only a few times. The chain uses TRBV6-5 and TRBJ2-1; D unresolved. CDR3 length equals 12 residues. CDR1 MNHEY and CDR2 SVGAGI come from the germline V gene. Trimming cost V 6 bases and J 3 bases, with 6 bases left between them. The CDR3 DNA reads as TGTGCCAGCAGCTCAAACTACAATGAGCAGTTCTTC. Translated: CASSSNYNEQFF.

Here the CDR3 reads CASGGVRGEKLFF. The CDR3 region has the DNA TGTGCCAGTGGAGGGGTTCGGGGGGAAAAACTGTTTTTT. The chain joins TRBV9 to TRBJ1-4; maybe TRBD1 (5 bases). The CDR3 extends over 13 amino acids. From germline, CDR1 is SGDLS and CDR2 YYNGEE. Trimming shortened V by 8 bases and J by 8 bases, and 16 bases separated the two germline ends.

The chain couples TRBV4-3 to TRBJ1-5; 8 nucleotides align to TRBD1. Trimming removed 2 bases from V and 3 bases from J; junction bases left unmatched: 12. There are 18 residues in the CDR3. From germline, CDR1 is LGHNA and CDR2 YSLEER. The CDR3 sequence is CASSQWTGSGFTNQPQHF. The CDR3 DNA sequence: TGCGCCAGCAGCCAATGGACAGGGTCTGGCTTTACCAATCAGCCCCAGCATTTT.

This sequence joins TRBV27 and TRBJ2-7; weak D call: TRBD1 (6 bases). In germline, CDR1 is MNHEY, CDR2 SMNVEV (reference sequence). V lost 5 bases and J 5 bases, leaving 10 bases between the germline ends. The CDR3 is made up of 12 amino acids. The CDR3 protein is CASSTRGNEQYF. The CDR3 region has the DNA TGTGCCAGCAGTACTAGGGGGAACGAGCAGTACTTC.

This rearrangement joins TRBV6-5 to TRBJ2-4, with a weak D call TRBD1 (6 bases). V was shortened by 5 bases and J by 1 base, with 9 bases between the two germline ends. CDR1 is MNHEY and CDR2 is SVGAGI in the germline V gene. The CDR3 contains 14 residues. CDR3 bases: TGTGCCAGCAGTACTCAGGGGGCCAAAAACATTCAGTACTTC. Its translation: CASSTQGAKNIQYF.

The V call is TRBV9, the J call TRBJ1-1; possibly TRBD1 for D (5 bases). Trimming cost V 0 bases and J 3 bases, with 9 bases left between them. The CDR3 runs to 14 residues. Germline assignment: CDR1 SGDLS and CDR2 YYNGEE. The CDR3 loop is CASSVEGWDTEAFF. In DNA, the CDR3 is TGTGCCAGCAGCGTAGAGGGGTGGGACACTGAAGCTTTCTTT.

The chain couples TRBV5-1 to TRBJ2-2, with TRBD2 matching over 8 bases. This CDR3 spans 16 amino acids. The V and J ends lost 3 bases and 4 bases, in that order; junction bases with no gene match: 8. Germline V CDR1 and CDR2: SGHRS, YFSETQ. The DNA for the CDR3 is TGCGCCAGCAGCTATGAGCGGGAGATAGGCACCGGGGAGCTGTTTTTT. Its translation: CASSYEREIGTGELFF.

The chain employs TRBV18 and TRBJ2-3, with TRBD1 as a possible D gene (6 bases). The germline CDR1 and CDR2 sequences are KGHSH and LQKENI. Trimming removed 3 bases from V and 2 bases from J, with 12 bases in between. The CDR3 spans 15 residues. The CDR3 DNA reads as TGTGCCAGCTCACCCTTTAGGACAGACACAGATACGCAGTATTTT. Protein sequence: CASSPFRTDTDTQYF. Looking up the rest from reference TRBV18 and TRBJ2-3 gives the full variable domain: NAGVMQNPRHLVRRRGQEARLRCSPMKGHSHVYWYRQLPEEGLKFMVYLQKENIIDESGMPKERFSAEFPKEGPSILRIQQVVRGDSAAYFCASSPFRTDTDTQYFGPGTRLTVL.

This sequence joins TRBV19 and TRBJ1-5, with D unresolved. V gave up 3 bases and J gave up 6 bases, with 9 bases separating them. The CDR3 is made up of 13 amino acids. Germline values: CDR1 LNHDA, CDR2 SQIVND (reference sequence). The CDR3 DNA reads TGTGCCAGTAGTATCATGGCCCCTCAGCCCCAGCATTTT. This gives the protein CASSIMAPQPQHF.

In this sample, this clone turned up a few times. The gene calls are TRBV6-5 and TRBJ1-5; D call uncertain. This CDR3 has 14 residues. Germline CDR1 reads MNHEY; CDR2 reads SVGAGI. The germline V and J ends were trimmed by 5 bases and 0 bases, with 8 bases remaining between them. The CDR3 DNA reads as TGTGCCAGCAGTCCTTTGACTAGCAATCAGCCCCAGCATTTT. It codes for CASSPLTSNQPQHF.

The rearrangement links TRBV19 to TRBJ2-7, with D perhaps TRBD2 (5 bases). This CDR3 region has 13 residues. Germline V gene sequence: CDR1 LNHDA, CDR2 SQIVND (reference sequence). The V and J ends lost 5 bases and 2 bases respectively, with 10 bases between them. The DNA for the CDR3 is TGTGCCAGTAGTGCGGGCGTCGCCTACGAGCAGTACTTC. It yields the protein CASSAGVAYEQYF.

The CDR3 loop reads CASSVWVEEKLFF. In DNA form, the CDR3 reads TGTGCCAGCAGTGTGTGGGTAGAGGAAAAACTGTTTTTT. The gene calls are TRBV2 and TRBJ1-4, with D hard to call. Germline assignment: CDR1 SNHLY and CDR2 FYNNEI. V was pared by 4 bases and J by 8 bases, with 11 bases between. There are 13 residues in the CDR3.

The chain joins TRBV4-1 to TRBJ2-1, with 7 bases identical to TRBD2. The CDR3 loop spans 15 amino acids. From germline, CDR1 is MGHRA and CDR2 YSYEKL. The V segment lost 4 bases and the J segment 0 bases; nucleotides outside the gene matches: 3. The CDR3 here is CASSPERGSYNEQFF. CDR3 sequence (DNA): TGCGCCAGCAGCCCTGAGCGGGGCTCCTACAATGAGCAGTTCTTC.

There are a few counts of this clone. The J gene is TRBJ2-2, the V gene TRBV30, with D perhaps TRBD2 (6 bases). Trimming shortened V by 2 bases and J by 1 base, and 11 bases separated the two germline ends. Germline V lookup: CDR1 GTSNPN, CDR2 SVGIG (reference sequence). The CDR3 has 15 amino acids. The CDR3 here is CAWSLGTVNTGELFF. DNA for the CDR3: TGTGCCTGGAGTTTGGGGACTGTGAACACCGGGGAGCTGTTTTTT.